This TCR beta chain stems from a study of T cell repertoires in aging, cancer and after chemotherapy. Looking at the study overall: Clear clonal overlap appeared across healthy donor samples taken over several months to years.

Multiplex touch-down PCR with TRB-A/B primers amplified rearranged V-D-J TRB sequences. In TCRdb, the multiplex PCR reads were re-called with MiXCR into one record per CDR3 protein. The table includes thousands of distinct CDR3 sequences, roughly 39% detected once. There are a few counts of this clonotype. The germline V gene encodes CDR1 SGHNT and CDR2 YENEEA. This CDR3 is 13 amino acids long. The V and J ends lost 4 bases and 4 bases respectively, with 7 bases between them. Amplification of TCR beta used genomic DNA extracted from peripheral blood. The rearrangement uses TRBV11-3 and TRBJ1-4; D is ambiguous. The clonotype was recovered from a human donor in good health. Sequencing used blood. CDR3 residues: CASSSNVNEKLFF. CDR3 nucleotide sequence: TGTGCCAGCAGCTCGAACGTTAATGAAAAACTGTTTTTT.